The clone carrying this T cell receptor beta chain has a handful of counts. Its specificity is not known. The sample belongs to a study of beta chain features in type 1 diabetes. Overall study results and limits: The study found that naive, central memory and Treg TCRB repertoires appeared more similar in patients than in healthy donors. Individuals with type 1 diabetes displayed fewer insertions and more deletions at VDJ junctions.

The study reverse transcribed the entire isolated RNA, so it sequenced expressed TCRB transcripts. Only in-frame clones appear in the TCRdb table, and some are missing; sequencing was by immunoSEQ multiplex PCR. Of around 320,000 clones listed, around 15% were seen once; the top ten hold over 5%. The germline V and J ends were trimmed by 0 bases and 5 bases, with 13 bases remaining between them. The germline CDR1 and CDR2 sequences are MNHNY and SVGAGI (reference sequence). This CDR3 is 15 amino acids long. This chain joins TRBV6-6 and TRBJ2-5; D is unresolved. The sequenced sample was central memory CD4+ T cells from blood. The sequence was collected from a man aged 25 to 40 in good health. CDR3 in DNA: TGTGCCAGCAGTTACTCAGGACCCTCGAGGGAGACCCAGTACTTC. Its translation is CASSYSGPSRETQYF.